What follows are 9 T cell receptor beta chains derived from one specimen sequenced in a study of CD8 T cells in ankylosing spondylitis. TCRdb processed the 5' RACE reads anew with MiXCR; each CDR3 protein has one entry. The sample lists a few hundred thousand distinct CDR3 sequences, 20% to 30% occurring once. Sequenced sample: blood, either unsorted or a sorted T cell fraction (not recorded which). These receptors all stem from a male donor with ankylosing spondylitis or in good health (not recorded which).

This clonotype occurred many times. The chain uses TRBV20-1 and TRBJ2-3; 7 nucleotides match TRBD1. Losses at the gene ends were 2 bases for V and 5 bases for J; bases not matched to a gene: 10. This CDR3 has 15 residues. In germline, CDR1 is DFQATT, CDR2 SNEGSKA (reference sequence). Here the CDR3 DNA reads TGCAGTGCTAGACCACCCAGGGGGTTAGGAGATACGCAGTATTTT. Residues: CSARPPRGLGDTQYF.

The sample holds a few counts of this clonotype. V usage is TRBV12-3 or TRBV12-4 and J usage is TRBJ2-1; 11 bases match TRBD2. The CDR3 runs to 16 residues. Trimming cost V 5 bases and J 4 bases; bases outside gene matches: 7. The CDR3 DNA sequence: TGTGCCAGCAGTCGTACTAGCGGGGGTTCTTACAATGAGCAGTTCTTC. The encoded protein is CASSRTSGGSYNEQFF.

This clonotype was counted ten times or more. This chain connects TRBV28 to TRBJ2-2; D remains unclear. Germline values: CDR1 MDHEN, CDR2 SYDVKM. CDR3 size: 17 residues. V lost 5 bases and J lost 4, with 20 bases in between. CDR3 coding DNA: TGTGCCAGCAGTCCATATGGGGTTGCCCACAGCACCGGGGAGCTGTTTTTT. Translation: CASSPYGVAHSTGELFF.

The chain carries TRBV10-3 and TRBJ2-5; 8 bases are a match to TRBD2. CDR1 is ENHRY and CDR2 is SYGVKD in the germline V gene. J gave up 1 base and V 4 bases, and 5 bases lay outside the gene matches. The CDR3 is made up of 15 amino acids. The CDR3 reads CAISGISGTQETQYF. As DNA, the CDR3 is TGTGCCATCAGTGGGATTAGCGGGACCCAAGAGACCCAGTACTTC.

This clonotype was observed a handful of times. The CDR3 region has the DNA TGTGCCAGCAGCTTGGGCCCTCAGGGACAGGGGAGGACAGATACGCAGTATTTT. Protein sequence: CASSLGPQGQGRTDTQYF. The J gene is TRBJ2-3, the V gene TRBV5-5; the match to TRBD1 covers 10 bases. Trimming at V came to 0 bases and at J to 3 bases, leaving 10 bases not matched to a gene. Germline-derived CDR1 and CDR2 are SGHKS and YYEKEE (reference sequence). The CDR3 consists of 18 residues. Full variable domain (rest looked up from reference TRBV5-5 and TRBJ2-3): DAGVTQSPTHLIKTRGQQVTLRCSPISGHKSVSWYQQVLGQGPQFIFQYYEKEERGRGNFPDRFSARQFPNYSSELNVNALLLGDSALYLCASSLGPQGQGRTDTQYFGPGTRLTVL.

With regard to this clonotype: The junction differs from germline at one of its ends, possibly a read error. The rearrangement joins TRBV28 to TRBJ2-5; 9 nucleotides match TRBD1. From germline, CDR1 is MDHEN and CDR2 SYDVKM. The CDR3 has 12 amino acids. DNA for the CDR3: TGTGCCAGCAGCACCTACGACAGGGGGTATGCCTTC. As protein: CASSTYDRGYAF.

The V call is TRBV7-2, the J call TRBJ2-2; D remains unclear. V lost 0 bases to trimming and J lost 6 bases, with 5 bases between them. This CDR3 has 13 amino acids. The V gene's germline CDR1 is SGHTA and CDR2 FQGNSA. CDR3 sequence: CASSLARSGELFF. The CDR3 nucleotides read TGTGCCAGCAGCTTAGCTAGGTCCGGGGAGCTGTTTTTT.

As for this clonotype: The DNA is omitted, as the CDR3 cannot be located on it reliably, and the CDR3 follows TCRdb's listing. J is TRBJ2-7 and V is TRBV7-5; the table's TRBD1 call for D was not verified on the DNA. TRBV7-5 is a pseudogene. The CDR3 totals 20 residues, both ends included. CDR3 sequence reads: CISVSEAPRGGQVSSYEQYF.

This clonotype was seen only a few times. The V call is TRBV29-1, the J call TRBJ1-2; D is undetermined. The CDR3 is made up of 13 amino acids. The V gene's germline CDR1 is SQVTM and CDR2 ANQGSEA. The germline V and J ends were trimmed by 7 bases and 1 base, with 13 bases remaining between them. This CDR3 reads CSDLGLFNYGYTF. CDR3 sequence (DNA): TGCAGCGATCTTGGGCTGTTTAACTATGGCTACACCTTC.